Below, 6 T cell receptor beta chains from the same sample are listed, as sequenced in a study of a mutant IDH1 vaccine in newly diagnosed glioma. Time point of the sample: week 35, safety follow-up. It was 300 ug of mutant IDH1 20-mer peptide that made up each vaccine dose, given with topical imiquimod. The repertoire was sequenced with immunoSEQ multiplex PCR; TCRdb's copy has only in-frame clones and lacks some. The sample lists some 31,000 clones, 65% to 85% occurring once. What these receptors recognize is not known. This sample comprised PBMCs, obtained from a glioma patient whose treatment included an IDH1 peptide vaccine. These receptors all stem from a woman in her 30s with glioma. Some clones in this sample may be carry-over from other donors' samples.

The genes are TRBV19 and TRBJ1-1; D is unresolved. V dropped 3 bases and J dropped 4 bases, with 12 bases sitting between them. Germline CDR1 and CDR2: LNHDA and SQIVND (reference sequence). The CDR3 consists of 14 residues. CDR3 in amino acids: CASSIGRVLTEAFF. Written as DNA, the CDR3 is TGTGCCAGTAGTATCGGGAGGGTTCTCACTGAAGCTTTCTTT.

The chain carries TRBV5-6 and TRBJ2-7; no clear D. CDR3 length equals 12 residues. Trimming left V 4 bases short and J 2 bases short, with 7 bases between. CDR1 and CDR2 from the germline V gene are SGHDT and YYEEEE. The CDR3 region is CASSTGTYEQYF. DNA for the CDR3: TGTGCCAGCAGCACCGGAACCTACGAGCAGTACTTC.

The gene calls are TRBV2 and TRBJ2-2; D is possibly TRBD2 (5 bases). The CDR3 is 15 residues long. The germline V gene encodes CDR1 SNHLY and CDR2 FYNNEI. With 6 bases removed from V and 7 bases from J, the gap between germline ends came to 18 bases. The CDR3 DNA follows: TGTGCCAGCAGGTTGCCCGGGGTTCAAGACGGGGAGCTGTTTTTT. This codes for CASRLPGVQDGELFF.

The V gene is TRBV27, the J gene TRBJ1-1; D is unclear. Germline loops: CDR1 MNHEY, CDR2 SMNVEV (reference sequence). The CDR3 loop spans 15 amino acids. V was clipped by 6 bases and J by 4 bases, with 18 bases between them. The CDR3 region is CASRSHPREATEAFF. The DNA for the CDR3 is TGTGCCAGCAGGTCGCACCCCCGGGAGGCCACTGAAGCTTTCTTT.

The chain has TRBV4-1 and TRBJ2-3, with 11 bases identical to TRBD2. Unmatched junction bases numbered 9, after V lost 1 base and J lost 0 bases. This CDR3 contains 19 residues. CDR1 and CDR2 (germline): MGHRA, YSYEKL. The CDR3 DNA follows: TGCGCCAGCAGCCAAGTTGTTAGCGGGAGGGATTCTAGCACAGATACGCAGTATTTT. Protein product: CASSQVVSGRDSSTDTQYF.

CDR3 amino acids: CASSRGLNTGELFF. DNA of the CDR3: TGTGCCAGCAGCAGGGGGCTAAACACCGGGGAGCTGTTTTTT. The J gene is TRBJ2-2, the V gene TRBV27, with 8 bases fitting TRBD1. The CDR3 runs to 14 residues. Germline V CDR1 and CDR2: MNHEY, SMNVEV (reference sequence). Trimming at V came to 6 bases and at J to 2 bases, leaving 2 bases not matched to a gene.